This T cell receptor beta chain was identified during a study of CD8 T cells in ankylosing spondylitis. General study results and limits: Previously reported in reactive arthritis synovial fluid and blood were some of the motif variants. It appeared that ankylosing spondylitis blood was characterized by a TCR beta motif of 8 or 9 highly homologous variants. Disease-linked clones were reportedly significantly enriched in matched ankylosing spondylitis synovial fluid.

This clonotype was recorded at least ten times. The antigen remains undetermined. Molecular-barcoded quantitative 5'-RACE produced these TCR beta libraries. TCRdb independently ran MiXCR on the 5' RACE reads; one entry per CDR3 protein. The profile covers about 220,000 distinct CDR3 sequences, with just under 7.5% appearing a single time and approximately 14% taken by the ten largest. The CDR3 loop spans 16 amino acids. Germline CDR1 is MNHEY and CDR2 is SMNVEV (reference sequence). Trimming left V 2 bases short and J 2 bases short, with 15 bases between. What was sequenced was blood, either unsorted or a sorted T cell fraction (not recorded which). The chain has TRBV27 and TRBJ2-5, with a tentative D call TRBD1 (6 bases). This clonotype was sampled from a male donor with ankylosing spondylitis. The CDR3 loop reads CASSLRGMLGQETQYF. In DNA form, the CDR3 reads TGTGCCAGCAGTTTAAGGGGGATGCTGGGGCAAGAGACCCAGTACTTC.